One sample yielded the 13 T cell receptor beta chains listed below, sequenced in a study of blood T cells in healthy people across ages. Primers used in a second PCR of about 6 to 11 cycles were a sample-barcoded 5' primer and a J-beta primer mix. TCRdb redid the calling of the 5' RACE reads with MiXCR, one entry per CDR3 protein. The data show around 800,000 distinct CDR3 sequences, with roughly 25% seen just once and under 3% held by the top ten. The data also belong to a second study, concerning T cells of mothers and their children.

The sequenced sample consisted of blood. All receptors come from a boy between 5 and 17 years old in good health.

This sequence joins TRBV6-5 and TRBJ1-2; D remains ambiguous. V gave up 4 bases and J gave up 4 bases, with 16 bases separating them. The CDR3 is 15 amino acids. The germline V gene encodes CDR1 MNHEY and CDR2 SVGAGI. CDR3 protein: CASSSRWAECYGYTF. For the CDR3, the DNA is TGTGCCAGCAGTTCCCGGTGGGCGGAGTGCTATGGCTACACCTTC.

The CDR3 bases are TGTGCCATCAAGGCGCTAGCGGACACCGGGGAGCTGTTTTTT. Translating gives CAIKALADTGELFF. V usage is TRBV10-3 and J usage is TRBJ2-2; 7 bases agree with TRBD2. The V segment lost 7 bases and the J segment 3 bases; nucleotides outside the gene matches: 5. Germline CDR1 ENHRY, CDR2 SYGVKD. This CDR3 is 14 amino acids long.

The chain carries TRBV20-1 and TRBJ2-7, with 9 bases aligning to TRBD2. Germline CDR1 is DFQATT and CDR2 is SNEGSKA (reference sequence). The CDR3 loop spans 14 amino acids. V trimming: 1 base; J trimming: 6 bases; junction bases outside the gene matches: 7. The CDR3 loop reads CSARVVASGAEQYF. The CDR3 nucleotides are TGCAGTGCTAGAGTTGTAGCTAGCGGGGCCGAGCAGTACTTC.

This clonotype has a handful of counts. At one of its ends the junction is not consistent with the germline gene, which may arise from a read error. The rearrangement links TRBV12-5 to TRBJ2-3, with a weak D call TRBD2 (6 bases). The CDR3 runs to 17 residues. Germline CDR1 LGHNT, CDR2 FRNRAP. The CDR3 DNA reads TGTGCTAGTGGTCTGGTGTTGGGGGGAGGAGGCACAGATACGCAGTATTTT. Its protein is CASGLVLGGGGTDTQYF.

The rearrangement links TRBV5-1 to TRBJ2-2, with TRBD1 matching over 8 bases. The V segment lost 3 bases and the J segment 3 bases; nucleotides outside the gene matches: 4. Germline assignment: CDR1 SGHRS and CDR2 YFSETQ. This CDR3 has 15 amino acids. CDR3 DNA: TGCGCCAGCAGCTGGACAGGGTCGGACACCGGGGAGCTGTTTTTT. It translates to CASSWTGSDTGELFF. The full variable domain, rest sourced from reference TRBV5-1 and TRBJ2-2, is KAGVTQTPRYLIKTRGQQVTLSCSPISGHRSVSWYQQTPGQGLQFLFEYFSETQRNKGNFPGRFSGRQFSNSRSEMNVSTLELGDSALYLCASSWTGSDTGELFFGEGSRLTVL.

The J gene is TRBJ2-7, the V gene TRBV2; tentative D call: TRBD1 (5 bases). With 4 bases removed from V and 5 bases from J, the gap between germline ends came to 9 bases. The CDR3 consists of 12 residues. Germline lookup yields CDR1 SNHLY and CDR2 FYNNEI. Here the CDR3 reads CASSGDSNEQYF. CDR3 sequence (DNA): TGTGCCAGCAGTGGAGACAGCAACGAGCAGTACTTC.

This clonotype was observed a handful of times. V gene TRBV29-1 combines with J gene TRBJ1-1; no definite D call. V was trimmed by 6 bases and J by 3 bases, leaving 17 bases between them. CDR1 is SQVTM and CDR2 is ANQGSEA in the germline V gene. The CDR3 covers 14 residues. The DNA for the CDR3 is TGCAGCGTCCCCCCGAGTTACTCGGACACTGAAGCTTTCTTT. Protein product: CSVPPSYSDTEAFF.

The CDR3 DNA sequence: TGTGCCAGCAGTTACCTGGGGACAGGCAAAAATGAGCAGTTCTTC. Its protein is CASSYLGTGKNEQFF. The V and J genes are TRBV6-5 and TRBJ2-1, with 8 bases identical to TRBD1. Per the germline V gene, CDR1 is MNHEY and CDR2 is SVGAGI. The CDR3 extends over 15 amino acids. The V gene end was trimmed by 2 bases and the J gene end by 7 bases; junction bases not matched to a gene: 7.

This sequence joins TRBV19 and TRBJ1-5; tentative D call: TRBD1 (5 bases). This CDR3 has 15 amino acids. Trimming took off 0 bases at V and 7 bases at J, with 13 bases between the two ends. In germline, CDR1 is LNHDA, CDR2 SQIVND (reference sequence). Here the CDR3 reads CASSIDPGLRQPQHF. CDR3 bases: TGTGCCAGTAGTATAGACCCAGGGCTGCGGCAGCCCCAGCATTTT.

J is TRBJ2-3 and V is TRBV29-1; 8 nucleotides line up with TRBD2. This CDR3 contains 16 residues. Trimming cost V 2 bases and J 0 bases; bases outside gene matches: 7. From germline, CDR1 is SQVTM and CDR2 ANQGSEA. The CDR3 protein is CSVELAVAGSTDTQYF. Written as DNA, the CDR3 is TGCAGCGTTGAATTGGCGGTAGCGGGAAGCACAGATACGCAGTATTTT.

This clonotype has just a few counts. This sequence joins TRBV4-2 and TRBJ2-5, with D possibly being TRBD1 or TRBD2 (6 bases each). V lost 4 bases and J 5 bases, leaving 14 bases between the germline ends. Per germline, CDR1 LGHNA and CDR2 YNFKEQ. The CDR3 contains 14 residues. CDR3 in DNA: TGTGCCAGCAGCCCTAGGGGGGAACGGGAGACCCAGTACTTC. It encodes CASSPRGERETQYF.

Concerning this clonotype: One junction end disagrees with the germline gene, perhaps due to a read error. The chain joins TRBV6-6 to TRBJ2-5; 9 bases line up with TRBD2. The end of the DNA fits TRBJ2-1 better, so the J call may be wrong. The CDR3 totals 15 residues. Germline lookup yields CDR1 MNHNY and CDR2 SVGAGI (reference sequence). CDR3 region: CASSALAGPYSEQFF. The CDR3 bases are TGTGCCAGCAGTGCTCTAGCGGGACCATACAGTGAGCAGTTCTTC.

The gene calls are TRBV6-1 and TRBJ2-3; 10 bases are shared with TRBD2. Germline V gives CDR1 MNHNS, CDR2 SASEGT. The CDR3 length is 17 residues. V gave up 7 bases and J gave up 2 bases; unmatched junction bases: 12. CDR3 region: CASNSLAGATFTDTQYF. CDR3 DNA sequence: TGTGCCAGCAACTCCCTAGCGGGGGCCACTTTCACAGATACGCAGTATTTT.